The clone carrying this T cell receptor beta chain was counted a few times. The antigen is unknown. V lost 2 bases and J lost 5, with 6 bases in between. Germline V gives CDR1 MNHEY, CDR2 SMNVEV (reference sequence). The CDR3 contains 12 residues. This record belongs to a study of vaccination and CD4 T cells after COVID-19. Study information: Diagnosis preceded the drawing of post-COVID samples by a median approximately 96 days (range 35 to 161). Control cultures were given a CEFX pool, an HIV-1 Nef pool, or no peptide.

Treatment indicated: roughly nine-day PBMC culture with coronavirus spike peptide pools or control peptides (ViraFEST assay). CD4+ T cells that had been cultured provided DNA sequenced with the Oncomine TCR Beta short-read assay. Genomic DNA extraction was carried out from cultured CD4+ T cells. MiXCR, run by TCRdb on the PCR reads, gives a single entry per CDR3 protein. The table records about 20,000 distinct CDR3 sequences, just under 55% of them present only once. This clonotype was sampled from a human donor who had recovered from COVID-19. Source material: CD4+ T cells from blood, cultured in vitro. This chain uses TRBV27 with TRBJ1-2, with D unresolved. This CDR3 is CASSLKGYGYTF. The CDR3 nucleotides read TGTGCCAGCAGTTTAAAGGGATATGGCTACACCTTC.